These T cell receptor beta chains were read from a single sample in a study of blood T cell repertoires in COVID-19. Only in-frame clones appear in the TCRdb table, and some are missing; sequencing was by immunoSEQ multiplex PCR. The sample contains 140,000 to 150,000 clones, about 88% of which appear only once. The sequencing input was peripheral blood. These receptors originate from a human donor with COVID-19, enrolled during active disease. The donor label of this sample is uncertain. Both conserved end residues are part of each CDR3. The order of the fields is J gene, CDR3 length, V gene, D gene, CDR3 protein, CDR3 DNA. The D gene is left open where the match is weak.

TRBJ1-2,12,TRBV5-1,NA,CASSLGQYGYTF,TGCGCCAGCAGCTTGGGACAGTATGGCTACACCTTC
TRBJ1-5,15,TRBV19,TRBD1,CASTYQDREVQPQHF,TGTGCCAGTACCTACCAAGACAGGGAGGTTCAGCCCCAGCATTTT
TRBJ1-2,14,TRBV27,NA,CASSQHNRNYGYTF,TGTGCCAGCAGTCAACATAACAGGAACTATGGCTACACCTTC
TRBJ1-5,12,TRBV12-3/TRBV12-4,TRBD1,CASSRSDRALHF,TGTGCCAGCAGTAGATCGGACAGGGCCTTGCATTTT
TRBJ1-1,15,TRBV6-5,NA,CASTPMWGVNTEAFF,TGTGCCAGCACCCCAATGTGGGGGGTAAACACTGAAGCTTTCTTT
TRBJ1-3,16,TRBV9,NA,CASSNPRTERGNTIYF,TGTGCCAGCAGTAATCCCAGGACGGAGCGGGGAAACACCATATATTTT
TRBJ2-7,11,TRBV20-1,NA,CSATDNDEQYF,TGCAGTGCTACTGACAATGACGAGCAGTACTTC
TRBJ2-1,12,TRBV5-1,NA,CASSADTTEQFF,TGCGCCAGCAGCGCAGACACGACTGAGCAGTTCTTC
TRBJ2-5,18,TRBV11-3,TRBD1,CASSLPLPGQGAGETQYF,TGTGCCAGCAGCCTACCGTTACCGGGACAGGGGGCGGGGGAGACCCAGTACTTC
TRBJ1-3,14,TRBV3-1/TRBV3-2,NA,CASSHPIRGNTIYF,TGTGCCAGCAGCCATCCTATTAGAGGAAACACCATATATTTT